This TCR beta chain is drawn from a study of CD8+CD57+ T cells in acquired aplastic anemia. J gave up 3 bases and V 6 bases, and 6 bases lay outside the gene matches. Germline CDR1 and CDR2: SGHVS and FQNEAQ. The length of the CDR3 is 16 residues. Before being chosen for sequencing, patients had shown CD8+CD57+ cell expansion by flow cytometry. This clonotype was detected once. The use of genomic DNA as template underpinned the TCR beta VDJ and CDR3 profiling. TCRdb used MiXCR to reprocess the reads, holding one entry per CDR3 protein. This table holds 120,000 or so distinct CDR3 sequences, 45% to 60% found once.

The sequence came from a human donor with aplastic anemia. The chain carries TRBV7-8 and TRBJ2-2; 11 bases map to TRBD2. The specimen was sorted CD4+, CD8+, or CD8+CD57+ T cells (not recorded which) from PBMCs. As DNA, the CDR3 is TGTGCCAGCAGTAGAACTAGCGGGGGATACACCGGGGAGCTGTTTTTT. It encodes CASSRTSGGYTGELFF.